This entry features one T cell receptor (beta chain) sequence. These data are taken from a study of blood T cell repertoires in COVID-19. About the study: Some COVID-19 samples were acute and others convalescent; all came from the United States, Italy and Spain.

Data came from immunoSEQ multiplex PCR; TCRdb stores just in-frame clones and leaves some out. This table has approximately 160,000 clones, about 74% appearing once. The CDR3 totals 12 residues. The germline CDR1 and CDR2 sequences are SGHTS and YDEGEE. The V gene lost 1 base and the J gene lost 4 bases, with 3 bases spanning the gap. This sequence was found in a man aged 55 to 70 with acute or convalescent COVID-19. The sequenced material came from peripheral blood. V and J are TRBV5-8 and TRBJ1-3; D gene ambiguous. The CDR3 coding sequence is TGTGCCAGCAGCTTGCAAGGAAACACCATATATTTT. Amino acids: CASSLQGNTIYF.